This T cell receptor (beta chain) was sequenced in a study of yellow fever vaccine responses in identical twins. The germline gives CDR1 SGHTA, CDR2 FQGTGA. V lost 1 base to trimming and J lost 9 bases, with 21 bases between them. CDR3 size: 16 residues. One entry per CDR3 protein results from TCRdb running MiXCR on the RT-PCR reads. Counted here are fewer than 11,000 distinct CDR3 sequences, 70% to 90% occurring once; the ten biggest clones make up under 2.5%. This receptor was obtained from a woman between 18 and 29 years old who received the yellow fever vaccine. The material sequenced was T cells from blood (PBMCs), unsorted or a sorted subset (not recorded which), taken before or after yellow fever vaccination (not recorded which). The chain uses TRBV7-3 and TRBJ2-5; D is unresolved. Written as DNA, the CDR3 is TGTGCCAGCAGCTTAAAGGCGTCGCCCCGATTCGAGGCCCAGTACTTC. It encodes CASSLKASPRFEAQYF.